This record concerns one T cell receptor beta chain sequence. What it binds is not known. Data came from immunoSEQ multiplex PCR; TCRdb stores just in-frame clones and leaves some out. The sample records fewer than 90,000 clones, approximately 81% being singletons. Germline values: CDR1 MRHNA, CDR2 SNTAGT. V was pared by 4 bases and J by 2 bases, with 4 bases of the junction left unmatched. The CDR3 contains 15 residues. This entry is derived from a study of cytomegalovirus exposure and HLA in healthy donors. Whole-study context: Both the roughly 120 validation repertoires and the roughly 700 first-cohort repertoires used the same platform, as reported by a later analysis. General study findings and limits: The dataset shows that most TCR sequences were rare, while some public TCRs occurred in many donors. TCR beta chains numbering more than 150 were designated cytomegalovirus-associated. Three chains linked to CMV were shown in vitro to be specific for CMV antigens.

This TCR came from a woman aged 18-29 years in good health and CMV-seropositive. The rearrangement links TRBV6-4 to TRBJ2-5, with 10 bases fitting TRBD2. Sequenced: PBMCs. The CDR3 DNA sequence: TGTGCCAGCAGTGTTCGAGCGGGGGGGCAAGAGACCCAGTACTTC. Protein product: CASSVRAGGQETQYF.